Only a few counts were recorded for the clone carrying this T cell receptor (beta chain). Antigen specificity is unknown. After 5'RACE with constant-segment primers, TCR alpha and TCR beta cDNA libraries carrying sample barcodes and UMIs were obtained. TCRdb re-derived calls from the 5' RACE reads in MiXCR, one entry per CDR3 protein. The sample includes roughly 200,000 distinct CDR3 sequences, about a sixth seen only once; the top ten take just over 2%. This sample was taken from a study of T-cell memory formation after mild COVID-19. Study background: TCR clustering was largely donor specific.

The CDR3 spans 13 residues. Trimming left V 0 bases short and J 11 bases short, with 13 bases between. Per germline, CDR1 LGHDT and CDR2 YNNKEL (reference sequence). Study observations and caveats: SARS-CoV-2 specificity was not confirmed for second-wave clones peaking on day 37. Clones which contracted sat mainly in CM and EM if CD4+, and in EMRA if CD8+.

V is TRBV3-1 and J is TRBJ1-2, with no clear D. The source of this sequence is an adult woman who had mild COVID-19 (a few samples of this study predate the infection). Cell type and time point are not known. The specimen was PBMCs or a T cell subset sorted from them (not recorded which). In DNA form, the CDR3 reads TGTGCCAGCAGCCAAGATCGTCGGTCCGGATACACCTTC. This translates into CASSQDRRSGYTF.